The present T cell receptor beta chain was sequenced within a study of T cell changes during pregnancy in multiple sclerosis. Per the germline V gene, CDR1 is MNHEY and CDR2 is SVGAGI. The CDR3 has 14 residues. Deletions cut 6 bases from V and 4 bases from J, with 15 bases between. Some clones are missing from TCRdb's copy, which holds only in-frame ones; the method was immunoSEQ multiplex PCR. The sample has about 50,000 clones, around 94% seen once; the top ten hold roughly 5.5%. This receptor was identified in a female donor with multiple sclerosis, enrolled in a pregnancy study. V usage is TRBV6-5 and J usage is TRBJ1-2; maybe TRBD1 (6 bases). The material was CD8+ T cells from peripheral blood mononuclear cells, obtained before pregnancy. DNA for the CDR3: TGTGCCAGCAGCAGGGGCGCTGGTTCCTATGGCTACACCTTC. It is translated as CASSRGAGSYGYTF.